The entry below gives a single T cell receptor beta chain sequence along with its context. What it binds is not known. At the DNA level, this CDR3 is encoded by other sequences in the same sample as well. The assay was immunoSEQ multiplex PCR, and TCRdb's table has in-frame clones only and misses some. This table has more than 2 million clones, roughly 95% appearing once. The CDR3 spans 13 residues. Trimming shortened V by 3 bases and J by 7 bases, and 8 bases separated the two germline ends. The germline V gene encodes CDR1 SGHRS and CDR2 YFSETQ. This record belongs to a study of shared clonotypes between healthy human individuals. Regarding the study as a whole: Expectations were that clonotype sharing among donors would be affected by sequencing depth. When compared with the clonotypes that were shared by all four sorted-subset donors, the non-shared clonotypes turned out to have lower generation probabilities. Among a few donors, approximately 4.6% of naive CD4 clonotypes were found in common.

The clonotype comes from a man aged 18 to 30 in good health. The rearrangement links TRBV5-1 to TRBJ1-6, with a possible D match to TRBD1 (6 bases). The sample taken for sequencing was naive CD4+ T cells sorted from blood. The sample's subset: CD45RA+ positively selected. CDR3 DNA sequence: TGCGCCAGCAGCTGGACAGAGAATTCACCCCTCCACTTT. Protein: CASSWTENSPLHF. The full variable domain, its missing parts supplied by reference TRBV5-1 and TRBJ1-6, is KAGVTQTPRYLIKTRGQQVTLSCSPISGHRSVSWYQQTPGQGLQFLFEYFSETQRNKGNFPGRFSGRQFSNSRSEMNVSTLELGDSALYLCASSWTENSPLHFGNGTRLTVT.